Included here is one TCR beta chain sequence, with context. This entry is derived from a study of control samples from healthy donors and cancer patients. The repertoire was sequenced with immunoSEQ multiplex PCR; TCRdb's copy has only in-frame clones and lacks some. The data show approximately 30,000 clones, roughly 94% seen once. V lost 5 bases and J lost 1, with 23 bases in between. The germline CDR1 and CDR2 sequences are SGHTA and FQGTGA. The CDR3 runs 18 residues. The sequenced material came from blood. V gene TRBV7-3 combines with J gene TRBJ1-1; possible D gene TRBD1, 5 bases. This sequence was found in a man aged 55 to 70 in good health. CDR3 sequence (DNA): TGTGCCAGCAGCAAATCCCCGGGACGAATTATTTCGAACACTGAAGCTTTCTTT. As protein: CASSKSPGRIISNTEAFF.